This TCR beta chain was obtained from a study of long-term antiretroviral therapy in people with HIV. Study conclusions and caveats: Clones that had undergone expansion before ART prevailed in the repertoire throughout all time points.

With survey level as its setting, the immunoSEQ assay was v3.0. The table came from immunoSEQ multiplex PCR; TCRdb's copy has only in-frame clones and leaves some out. The top ten clones hold under 15% of a sample with approximately 31,000 clones, about 90% of them seen once. To note about this clone: What it recognizes is unknown.

Germline loops: CDR1 MNHNS, CDR2 SASEGT. Between the trimmed V and J ends, which lost 1 base and 5 bases, there was a span of 15 bases. The length of the CDR3 is 15 residues. This TCR came from a man younger than 30 with HIV. Specimen: unsorted PBMCs, collected 1.1 years after starting antiretroviral therapy. V is TRBV6-1 and J is TRBJ2-7; TRBD2 might be the D (6 bases). Here the CDR3 DNA reads TGTGCCAGCAGTGAAGGAAGGGAGGTGGCCGACGAGCAGTACTTC. Its translation is CASSEGREVADEQYF.